The present TCR beta chain was sequenced within a study of identical twins. A template switching step contributed a universal primer site, while unique molecular identifiers were present in the cDNA. In TCRdb, the 5' RACE reads were re-called with MiXCR into one record per CDR3 protein. The sample holds 570,000 or so distinct CDR3 sequences, 9% to 10% seen once. The CDR3 is 13 amino acids. Germline-derived CDR1 and CDR2 are LGHDT and YNNKEL (reference sequence). Trimming took 0 bases from V and 3 from J, leaving 6 bases between them. Study findings and constraints: There was more out-of-frame TCR alpha sharing in monozygotic twins than models estimated. While abundant cord blood beta clonotypes carried fewer insertions, memory repertoires showed no such pattern.

Healthy Caucasians alone served as donors. This clonotype was seen ten or more times. Antigen specificity is unknown. Another study also made use of these data, one on yellow fever vaccine responses in identical twins.

This chain joins TRBV3-1 and TRBJ2-7; D is uncertain. This clonotype was sampled from a young woman in good health. Sequenced input: PBMCs. In DNA, the CDR3 is TGTGCCAGCAGCCAAGATCGCCGCTACGAGCAGTACTTC. Translating gives CASSQDRRYEQYF.